These 13 T cell receptor beta chains were all obtained from the same sample, sequenced in a study of CD8 T cells in ankylosing spondylitis. Broader study findings: Apparently characteristic of ankylosing spondylitis blood was a TCR beta motif (about 8 highly homologous variants).

These receptors have no known antigen. TCRdb used MiXCR to reprocess the 5' RACE reads, holding one entry per CDR3 protein. The table has 350,000 to 550,000 distinct CDR3 sequences, more than 25% seen once; the top ten hold 0.75% to 0.9%. Material: blood, either unsorted or a sorted T cell fraction (not recorded which). The origin of the receptors is a male donor with ankylosing spondylitis.

This chain links TRBV20-1 with TRBJ1-1, with a possible D match to TRBD1 (5 bases). The CDR3 extends over 13 amino acids. Germline loops: CDR1 DFQATT, CDR2 SNEGSKA (reference sequence). Trimming took off 5 bases at V and 11 bases at J, with 21 bases between the two ends. The CDR3 bases are TGCAGTGCTCCCCCAATGGTGGGCAGGGAGGCTTTCTTT. Its protein product is CSAPPMVGREAFF.

This chain links TRBV10-2 with TRBJ2-3; tentative D call: TRBD2 (6 bases). The germline V and J ends were trimmed by 3 bases and 7 bases, with 8 bases remaining between them. The CDR3 loop spans 12 amino acids. Germline CDR1 is WSHSY and CDR2 is SAAADI. The CDR3 bases are TGCGCCAGCAGTGAAACTAGCAATACGCAGTATTTT. It encodes CASSETSNTQYF.

This clonotype has at least ten counts. This chain uses TRBV11-2 with TRBJ2-1; D unresolved. CDR1 and CDR2 from the germline V gene are SGHAT and FQNNGV. The CDR3 sequence is 13 residues long. The V and J ends lost 3 bases and 9 bases respectively, with 12 bases between them. Here the CDR3 DNA reads TGTGCCAGCAGCTTTAATAGTGGAAGTGAGCAGTTCTTC. As protein: CASSFNSGSEQFF.

In this sample, this clonotype turned up a few times. The chain links TRBV12-3 or TRBV12-4 to TRBJ1-3; D is undetermined. V lost 3 bases, J lost 2 bases, and 5 bases lay in between. The CDR3 loop spans 13 amino acids. CDR3 sequence reads: CASSFIPGNTIYF. CDR3 in DNA: TGTGCCAGCAGTTTTATTCCTGGAAACACCATATATTTT.

This clonotype was observed a few times. The chain has TRBV29-1 and TRBJ1-5; 7 nucleotides align to TRBD1. Germline loops: CDR1 SQVTM, CDR2 ANQGSEA. This CDR3 comprises 15 residues. Germline trimming cut 0 bases from V and 9 bases from J; bases unmatched to any gene: 11. The CDR3 is CSVEDQDRAGGPQHF. The CDR3, as DNA: TGCAGCGTTGAAGATCAAGACAGGGCCGGGGGGCCCCAGCATTTT.

Notes on this clonotype: A much larger clone differs by one base, so this may be a read error. The V call is TRBV5-1, the J call TRBJ2-5; perhaps TRBD1 as D (5 bases). The CDR3 is 13 residues long. The germline CDR1 and CDR2 sequences are SGHRS and YFSETQ. V lost 1 base and J 4 bases, leaving 8 bases between the germline ends. DNA of the CDR3: TGCGCCAGCAGCTTGTTGGGGCGAGAGACCCAGTACTTC. Residues: CASSLLGRETQYF. Full variable domain (outside the CDR3, taken from reference TRBV5-1 and TRBJ2-5): KAGVTQTPRYLIKTRGQQVTLSCSPISGHRSVSWYQQTPGQGLQFLFEYFSETQRNKGNFPGRFSGRQFSNSRSEMNVSTLELGDSALYLCASSLLGRETQYFGPGTRLLVL.

Written as DNA, the CDR3 is TGCAGCGGGACTAGCGGGGGCATTCAGTACTTC. Protein product: CSGTSGGIQYF. The rearrangement joins TRBV29-1 to TRBJ2-4; 13 nucleotides align to TRBD2. This CDR3 contains 11 residues. Germline trimming cut 7 bases from V and 9 bases from J; bases unmatched to any gene: 0. Germline CDR1 is SQVTM and CDR2 is ANQGSEA.

The rearrangement links TRBV6-2 or TRBV6-3 to TRBJ2-1; unclear D gene. Germline loops: CDR1 MNHEY, CDR2 SVGEGT. The V end was cut by 3 bases, the J end by 12 bases, with 12 bases between. This CDR3 has 12 amino acids. This CDR3 is CASSYSFRAQFF. DNA for the CDR3: TGTGCCAGCAGTTATTCCTTTCGGGCGCAGTTCTTC.

The gene calls are TRBV11-2 and TRBJ1-6, with D hard to call. In germline, CDR1 is SGHAT, CDR2 FQNNGV. The CDR3 consists of 19 residues. V was cut by 2 bases and J by 1 base, with 18 bases left in between. CDR3 sequence reads: CASSLSRKGQGSYNSPLHF. Here the CDR3 DNA reads TGTGCCAGCAGCTTAAGTCGAAAAGGTCAAGGTTCCTATAATTCACCCCTCCACTTT.

Only a few counts were recorded for this clonotype. This chain uses TRBV5-1 with TRBJ2-3; TRBD2 might be the D (5 bases). Germline V gene sequence: CDR1 SGHRS, CDR2 YFSETQ. The CDR3 sequence is 13 residues long. V lost 6 bases and J lost 1, with 9 bases in between. CDR3: CASKQAGTDTQYF. The CDR3 DNA is TGCGCCAGCAAGCAAGCGGGCACAGATACGCAGTATTTT. Using reference TRBV5-1 and TRBJ2-3 for the parts outside the CDR3, the full variable domain is KAGVTQTPRYLIKTRGQQVTLSCSPISGHRSVSWYQQTPGQGLQFLFEYFSETQRNKGNFPGRFSGRQFSNSRSEMNVSTLELGDSALYLCASKQAGTDTQYFGPGTRLTVL.

The chain couples TRBV4-1 to TRBJ2-1; 11 bases map to TRBD2. V gave up 2 bases and J gave up 1 base; unmatched junction bases: 10. The CDR3 covers 19 residues. Germline CDR1 reads MGHRA; CDR2 reads YSYEKL. CDR3 DNA: TGCGCCAGCAGCCAATACCACCTTAGCGGGAGGGCTTCCTACAATGAGCAGTTCTTC. Its protein product is CASSQYHLSGRASYNEQFF.

This clonotype has a handful of counts. This rearrangement joins TRBV12-3 or TRBV12-4 to TRBJ1-4, with no clear D. There are 12 residues in the CDR3. Trimming removed 3 bases from V and 10 bases from J, with 9 bases in between. As DNA, the CDR3 is TGTGCCAGCAGTTTTAGCTCCGGAAAACTGTTTTTT. This gives the protein CASSFSSGKLFF.

V usage is TRBV25-1 and J usage is TRBJ1-5; a possible D gene is TRBD1 (5 bases). The V gene lost 9 bases and the J gene lost 6 bases, with 21 bases spanning the gap. Germline CDR1 reads MGHDK; CDR2 reads SYGVNS. The CDR3 totals 15 residues. The CDR3 DNA follows: TGTGCCAGAGGGGAGGGGCGAGGGAAGGGTCAGCCCCAGCATTTT. As protein: CARGEGRGKGQPQHF.